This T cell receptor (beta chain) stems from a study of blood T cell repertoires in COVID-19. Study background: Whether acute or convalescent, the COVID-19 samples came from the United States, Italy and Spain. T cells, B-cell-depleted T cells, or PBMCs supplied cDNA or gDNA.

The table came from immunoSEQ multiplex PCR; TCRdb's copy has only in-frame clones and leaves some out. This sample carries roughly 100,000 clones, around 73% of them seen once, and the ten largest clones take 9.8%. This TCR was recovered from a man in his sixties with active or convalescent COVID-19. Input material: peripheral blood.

The CDR3 DNA is TGTGCCAGCAGTAACCCGGGACATCGGGGCGAAAAACTGTTTTTT. Translation gives CASSNPGHRGEKLFF. The chain recombines TRBV6-6 with TRBJ1-4; a weak D match, TRBD1 (6 bases). CDR3 size: 15 residues. Germline V gene data show CDR1 as MNHNY and CDR2 as SVGAGI (reference sequence). Deletions cut 5 bases from V and 8 bases from J, with 18 bases between.